What follows are 2 T cell receptor beta chains derived from one specimen sequenced in a study of cytomegalovirus exposure and HLA in healthy donors. The PCR contained 60 Vbeta and 13 Jbeta primers. Repertoires were generated with immunoSEQ multiplex PCR, while TCRdb's copy carries only in-frame clones and drops some. In the table there are under 200,000 clones, approximately 80% of which are singletons. Sequencing was carried out using PBMCs. The receptors were gathered from a woman aged 40-49 years in good health and CMV-seropositive.

This chain links TRBV5-1 with TRBJ1-1, with 11 nucleotides matching TRBD1. Germline CDR1 reads SGHRS; CDR2 reads YFSETQ. The CDR3 length is 17 residues. The V segment lost 0 bases and the J segment 0 bases; nucleotides outside the gene matches: 4. The CDR3 nucleotides read TGCGCCAGCAGCTTGGTGGGACAGGGGGGGATGAACACTGAAGCTTTCTTT. Amino acids: CASSLVGQGGMNTEAFF.

The V gene is TRBV4-3, the J gene TRBJ1-2, with D possibly TRBD1 on 5 matching bases. Trimming took off 0 bases at V and 4 bases at J, with 9 bases between the two ends. This CDR3 is 14 amino acids long. The V gene's germline CDR1 is LGHNA and CDR2 YSLEER. CDR3: CASSQDGGGYGYTF. DNA of the CDR3: TGCGCCAGCAGCCAAGATGGGGGGGGCTATGGCTACACCTTC.